This T cell receptor (beta chain) was obtained from a study of cytomegalovirus exposure and HLA in healthy donors. Study results and limitations: The study listed approximately 160 cytomegalovirus-associated TCR beta chains. Equally common other TCR beta chains were less clonally expanded than HLA-associated ones, a later analysis found. Prior analysis indicated that the majority of TCR beta V segments exhibited productivity approximately 87% or approximately 30% of the time.

Regarding this clone: Its specificity is not known.

The V gene end was trimmed by 2 bases and the J gene end by 2 bases; junction bases not matched to a gene: 4. Germline assignment: CDR1 MNHNS and CDR2 SASEGT. The CDR3 covers 15 residues. 60 Vbeta and 13 Jbeta primers were used in PCR. Method: immunoSEQ multiplex PCR; TCRdb's copy keeps in-frame clones and lacks some. The profile covers around 100,000 clones, with around 77% appearing a single time and roughly 9.6% taken by the ten largest. The chain has TRBV6-1 and TRBJ2-3; TRBD2 aligns across 7 bases. The TCR sequence derives from a male donor in good health and CMV-seropositive. The sample comprised PBMCs. The CDR3 spells CASSEPGRDTDTQYF. The CDR3 coding sequence is TGTGCCAGCAGTGAACCGGGGAGGGACACAGATACGCAGTATTTT.